This T cell receptor (beta chain) was recorded in a study of blood T cell repertoires in COVID-19. The wider study: T cells, B-cell-depleted T cells, or PBMCs supplied cDNA or gDNA.

Produced via immunoSEQ multiplex PCR; TCRdb's table is partial and in-frame only. The table records fewer than 300,000 clones, 70% to 90% of them present only once. With 6 bases removed from V and 0 bases from J, the gap between germline ends came to 17 bases. From germline, CDR1 is LNHDA and CDR2 SQIVND (reference sequence). The CDR3 length is 16 residues. This chain links TRBV19 with TRBJ1-1, with D possibly matching TRBD1 (6 bases). The TCR comes from a man aged 50 to 59 with active or convalescent COVID-19. Source material: peripheral blood. The CDR3 here is CASRDSGVKLNTEAFF. The CDR3 coding sequence is TGTGCCAGTAGAGATTCAGGGGTCAAACTGAACACTGAAGCTTTCTTT. Full variable domain (rest looked up from reference TRBV19 and TRBJ1-1): DGGITQSPKYLFRKEGQNVTLSCEQNLNHDAMYWYRQDPGQGLRLIYYSQIVNDFQKGDIAEGYSVSREKKESFPLTVTSAQKNPTAFYLCASRDSGVKLNTEAFFGQGTRLTVV.